These T cell receptor beta chains were read from a single sample in a study of blood T cell repertoires in COVID-19. Libraries were prepared by immunoSEQ multiplex PCR; TCRdb keeps only in-frame clonotypes and omits some of them. This table has a few hundred thousand clones, around 87% appearing once. Sequencing was performed on peripheral blood. These receptors were collected from a woman aged 60-75 years with COVID-19, enrolled during active disease. Each CDR3 is given with its conserved first and last residue. D genes are given only for firm matches. Only some rows state a clone size, as once, few, many or a class for expanded clones.

TRBJ1-6 | TRBV28 | . | . | TGTGCCAGCAGTCTTGGGACGGGGGGAAATTCACCCCTCCACTTT | CASSLGTGGNSPLHF
TRBJ1-5 | TRBV18 | once | . | TGTGCCAGCTCATTACAGACAGGAAGCAATCAGCCCCAGCATTTT | CASSLQTGSNQPQHF
TRBJ2-1 | TRBV28 | . | . | TGTGCCAGCAGTTTATTGCCCGGGAGGGGGCATGAGCAGTTCTTC | CASSLLPGRGHEQFF
TRBJ1-1 | TRBV6-4 | . | . | TGTGCCAGCAGTGTCGAACAGAACACTGAAGCTTTCTTT | CASSVEQNTEAFF
TRBJ2-1 | TRBV7-9 | . | TRBD2 | TGTGCCAGCAGCCAAACAGGACTAGCGGGCCACAATGAGCAGTTCTTC | CASSQTGLAGHNEQFF
TRBJ1-2 | TRBV5-1 | once | . | TGCGCCAGCAGCTTGGCCTCGGGAATTAACTATGGCTACACCTTC | CASSLASGINYGYTF
TRBJ1-4 | TRBV6-5 | . | . | TGTGCCAGCAGCCTAGCTCAGACTAATGAAAAACTGTTTTTT | CASSLAQTNEKLFF
TRBJ2-7 | TRBV7-9 | few | . | TGTGCCAGCAGCTTCCCTTGGCGGTCTGGGTACGAGCAGTACTTC | CASSFPWRSGYEQYF
TRBJ1-1 | TRBV29-1 | once | TRBD1 | TGCAGCGTTGAAGGGACAGGGGTCGCCACTTTCTTT | CSVEGTGVATFF
TRBJ2-3 | TRBV7-2 | . | TRBD2 | TGTGCCAGCAGCTTGGGGCTAGCGGTCCCAGATACGCAGTATTTT | CASSLGLAVPDTQYF
TRBJ2-1 | TRBV11-1 | . | TRBD2 | TGTGCCAGCAGCTTAGGAGCGGGAGGGACGAATGAGCAGTTCTTC | CASSLGAGGTNEQFF
TRBJ1-2 | TRBV27 | few | TRBD1 | TGTGCCAGCAGTTGGAGGGGACAGGGGTATGGAGGCTACACCTTC | CASSWRGQGYGGYTF
TRBJ2-3 | TRBV20-1 | . | . | TGCAGTGCTAGAGATCCAGGGACGCAGTATTTT | CSARDPGTQYF
TRBJ1-5 | TRBV3-1/TRBV3-2 | . | . | TGTGCCAGCAGCCAAGTCACAGCAGATAGCAATCAGCCCCAGCATTTT | CASSQVTADSNQPQHF
TRBJ2-1 | TRBV19 | . | TRBD1 | TGTGCCACTAAAACAGGGACAGGGTTTTTCAATGAGCAGTTCTTC | CATKTGTGFFNEQFF
TRBJ1-1 | TRBV30 | . | . | TGTGCCTGGAGCGCACAAACTGAAGCTTTCTTT | CAWSAQTEAFF
TRBJ2-5 | TRBV30 | . | . | TGTGCCTGGAGTCGTGGGGGCTGGGAGACCCAGTACTTC | CAWSRGGWETQYF
TRBJ2-1 | TRBV27 | . | TRBD1 | TGTGCCAGCAGTCCCTCCGAAATCTACAGGGGCTCCTACAATGAGCAGTTCTTC | CASSPSEIYRGSYNEQFF
TRBJ2-7 | TRBV5-1 | . | TRBD1 | TGCGCCAGCAGGGAGACAGGGGGTGGTTTCTACGAGCAGTACTTC | CASRETGGGFYEQYF
TRBJ2-7 | TRBV9 | . | TRBD1 | TGTGCCAGCAGCGTAGAGCCAGGGGGACCTTACGAGCAGTACTTC | CASSVEPGGPYEQYF
TRBJ1-2 | TRBV5-1 | . | . | TGCGCCAGCAGCTTCCAGGGTGACTATGGCTACACCTTC | CASSFQGDYGYTF
TRBJ1-1 | TRBV20-1 | . | . | TGCAGTGCTAGTCGCGGGATGAACACTGAAGCTTTCTTT | CSASRGMNTEAFF
TRBJ2-7 | TRBV14 | . | TRBD1 | TGTGCCAGCAGCCACCACAGGGGGGCCGAGCAGTACTTC | CASSHHRGAEQYF
TRBJ2-1 | TRBV6-5 | . | TRBD2 | TGTGCCAGCAGTTTAGGGACTAGCGGGACAAACAATGAGCAGTTCTTC | CASSLGTSGTNNEQFF
TRBJ2-7 | TRBV7-6 | . | TRBD1 | TGTGCCAGCAGCTTAGGCGGGACAGGGGATAACTACGAGCAGTACTTC | CASSLGGTGDNYEQYF
TRBJ1-1 | TRBV28 | few | . | TGTGCCAGCAGTTTTAACCGCGCTGAAGCTTTCTTT | CASSFNRAEAFF
TRBJ2-1 | TRBV14 | . | TRBD2 | TGTGCCAGCAGCCAAGATACCGGACTAGCAAATAAAGAGTTCTTC | CASSQDTGLANKEFF
TRBJ2-7 | TRBV5-6 | . | TRBD1 | TGTGCCAGCAGCTTGGCAAAGGGACAGGGGGGGTCCTACGAGCAGTACTTC | CASSLAKGQGGSYEQYF
TRBJ2-7 | TRBV28 | . | TRBD1 | TGTGCCAGCAGAGACCGGGACAGGGCCCCCGAGCAGTACTTC | CASRDRDRAPEQYF
TRBJ1-1 | TRBV7-2 | . | . | TGTGCCAGCAGCTTTTTATCCGCCCGAATCGGGACTGAAGCTTTCTTT | CASSFLSARIGTEAFF
TRBJ2-3 | TRBV5-5 | once | . | TGTGCCAGCAGCTTTGGACTCCACACAGATACGCAGTATTTT | CASSFGLHTDTQYF
TRBJ1-4 | TRBV18 | few | TRBD1 | TGTGCCAGCTCACCACGCCCCGGGGGACAGGGTGAAAAACTGTTTTTT | CASSPRPGGQGEKLFF
TRBJ2-7 | TRBV6-5 | . | . | TGTGCCAGCAGTAGGGGTTTAGTGGACGAGCAGTACTTC | CASSRGLVDEQYF
TRBJ2-1 | TRBV29-1 | . | . | TGCAGCGTTTCCCGGCGGGATTTCTCCTACAATGAGCAGTTCTTC | CSVSRRDFSYNEQFF
TRBJ2-7 | TRBV6-2/TRBV6-3 | . | TRBD1 | TGTGCCAGCAGTCTACCCACGGGACAGGGGTCTTCCGAGCAGTACTTC | CASSLPTGQGSSEQYF
TRBJ2-1 | TRBV27 | . | TRBD2 | TGTGCCAGCAGTTCGAGGGGAGGGGAGCAGTTCTTC | CASSSRGGEQFF
TRBJ2-1 | TRBV5-1 | . | . | TGCGCCAGCAGCTTATCTACTTCCTCCTACAATGAGCAGTTCTTC | CASSLSTSSYNEQFF
TRBJ2-2 | TRBV5-1 | . | . | TGCGCCAGCAGCTTGGACACTAGAGTGAACACCGGGGAGCTGTTTTTT | CASSLDTRVNTGELFF
TRBJ2-5 | TRBV7-2 | . | . | TGTGCCAGCAGCTTGGGGGCTGGGGTCCAAGAGACCCAGTACTTC | CASSLGAGVQETQYF
TRBJ1-1 | TRBV11-1 | . | TRBD1 | TGTGCCAGCAGCCCCCGACAGGGAGGGAACACTGAAGCTTTCTTT | CASSPRQGGNTEAFF
TRBJ1-2 | TRBV27 | . | . | TGTGCCAGCAGTTTATGCAGCCTCTTACCAATGGTAAGACAGGTGCGAATCTATGGCTACACCTTC | CASSLCSLLPMVRQVRIYGYTF
TRBJ1-1 | TRBV6-5 | . | . | TGTGCCAGCAGTTACTCGCGGACAGACAACACTGAAGCTTTCTTT | CASSYSRTDNTEAFF
TRBJ1-1 | TRBV12-3/TRBV12-4 | . | . | TGTGCCAGCAGTTTTACAGGGAGCACTGAAGCTTTCTTT | CASSFTGSTEAFF